This T cell receptor (beta chain) appears in the sequencing data of a study of cytomegalovirus exposure and HLA in healthy donors. General study points: CMV serostatus was the only immune exposure information that was available.

Concerning this clone itself: What it recognizes is unknown.

A multiplex PCR was run with 60 Vbeta primers and 13 Jbeta primers. Produced via immunoSEQ multiplex PCR; TCRdb's table is partial and in-frame only. The table includes approximately 79,000 clones, around 76% detected once. The sample consisted of PBMCs. The receptor comes from a male donor in good health and CMV-seropositive.

The CDR3 here is CASSLGGGSYNEQFF. In DNA form, the CDR3 reads TGTGCCAGCAGCTTAGGGGGGGGCTCCTACAATGAGCAGTTCTTC. The J gene is TRBJ2-1, the V gene TRBV7-9; 7 bases are shared with TRBD2. V shed 1 base and J 0 bases; nucleotides not matched to a gene: 0. The CDR3 consists of 15 residues. Per the germline V gene, CDR1 is SEHNR and CDR2 is FQNEAQ (reference sequence).